This TCR beta chain stems from a study of T cell responses to AZD1222 COVID-19 vaccine. The study, taken as a whole, reports: Seropositive at baseline were only six AZD1222 recipients. Donor demographics were predominantly white British with a female majority; clonal diversity may be underestimated.

Sequencing used immunoSEQ multiplex PCR; TCRdb keeps in-frame clones, though not all of them. The sample includes about 140,000 clones, nearly 95% seen only once; the top ten take about 3.8%. Notes on this clone: Its antigen is as yet unknown.

Unmatched junction bases numbered 4, after V lost 4 bases and J lost 4 bases. The CDR3 length is 15 residues. Germline V gene data show CDR1 as SGHAT and CDR2 as FQNNGV. Sequenced here: peripheral blood, sampled 28 days after the second AZD1222 dose. The TCR was taken from an adult who received the AZD1222 COVID-19 vaccine. This chain connects TRBV11-2 to TRBJ2-1; 10 nucleotides match TRBD2. The CDR3 DNA follows: TGTGCCAGCAGCTCAGGGACTAGCGCATACAATGAGCAGTTCTTC. Translating gives CASSSGTSAYNEQFF.